This section outlines one T cell receptor (beta chain) sequence together with its context. The antigen is not known. The germline gene is not matched at one end of the junction; a read error may be the cause. These data originate in a study of cytomegalovirus exposure and HLA in healthy donors. Study findings and constraints: Cytomegalovirus status was reportedly diagnosed by the classifier with high specificity and sensitivity.

From germline, CDR1 is SNHLY and CDR2 FYNNEI. This CDR3 comprises 15 residues. This PCR relied on a set of 60 Vbeta primers and 13 Jbeta primers. Profiled with immunoSEQ multiplex PCR; TCRdb holds only in-frame clones, not every one. Here the sample spans roughly 200,000 clones, about 90% being singletons. The chain combines TRBV2 with TRBJ2-4; the match to TRBD1 covers 7 bases. The sequence was obtained from a man aged 25-45 years in good health and CMV-seronegative. Specimen: PBMCs. The CDR3 region has the DNA TGTGCCAGCACCCCGGGACAGCTAGCCAAAAACAGTCAGTACTTC. Its protein product is CASTPGQLAKNSQYF.